These 11 T cell receptor beta chains came from one sample sequenced in a study of shared clonotypes between healthy human individuals. Data came from immunoSEQ multiplex PCR; TCRdb stores just in-frame clones and leaves some out. The sample lists a few million clones, about 90% occurring once. Sequencing was done on a sample of naive CD4+ T cells from PBMCs. Specified subset: CD45RA+ positively selected. Receptor source: a man aged 18 to 29 in good health. Some clones in this sample may be carry-over from other donors' samples.

The CDR3 protein is CASNARSPRDYMLHEQFF. CDR3 coding DNA: TGCGCCAGCAACGCCCGGTCGCCCCGGGACTATATGCTGCATGAGCAGTTCTTC. J is TRBJ2-1 and V is TRBV5-1; 7 bases align to TRBD2. Per the germline V gene, CDR1 is SGHRS and CDR2 is YFSETQ. J gave up 8 bases and V 6 bases, and 23 bases lay outside the gene matches. The CDR3 is 18 amino acids.

The chain has TRBV5-1 and TRBJ1-4, with D possibly being TRBD1 (5 bases). CDR1 and CDR2 from the germline V gene are SGHRS and YFSETQ. The CDR3 extends over 15 amino acids. V lost 0 bases, J lost 4 bases, and 10 bases lay in between. The CDR3 spells CASSLGGRVNEKLFF. The DNA of the CDR3 is TGCGCCAGCAGCTTGGGGGGCAGGGTTAATGAAAAACTGTTTTTT.

The chain combines TRBV28 with TRBJ2-4; TRBD1 aligns across 12 bases. The CDR3 runs to 15 residues. CDR1 and CDR2 (germline): MDHEN, SYDVKM. Trimming cost V 5 bases and J 8 bases; bases outside gene matches: 7. The CDR3 protein is CASSPGTGGRDIQYF. As DNA, the CDR3 is TGTGCCAGCAGTCCCGGGACAGGGGGCAGAGACATTCAGTACTTC.

The CDR3 region has the DNA TGTGCCAGCAGCTTAGTACCCACCTACGAGCAGTACTTC. Residues: CASSLVPTYEQYF. The chain joins TRBV11-3 to TRBJ2-7, with D hard to call. CDR1 is SGHNT and CDR2 is YENEEA in the germline V gene. V shed 1 base and J shed 2 bases, with 6 bases lying between them. There are 13 residues in the CDR3.

The chain links TRBV5-1 to TRBJ2-7, with 8 bases lining up with TRBD1. There are 14 residues in the CDR3. The trim removed 5 bases at V and 6 bases at J, leaving 10 bases unmatched. Germline CDR1 and CDR2: SGHRS and YFSETQ. The CDR3 spells CASSTVTGVGEQYF. The DNA of the CDR3 is TGCGCCAGCAGTACGGTGACAGGGGTTGGCGAGCAGTACTTC.

The sample holds a few counts of this clone. This sequence joins TRBV7-9 and TRBJ1-2, with a possible D match to TRBD1 (6 bases). CDR1 and CDR2 (germline): SEHNR, FQNEAQ (reference sequence). The CDR3 consists of 13 residues. Trimming shortened V by 5 bases and J by 5 bases, and 12 bases separated the two germline ends. DNA of the CDR3: TGTGCCAGCAGCACCGCACAGGGATATGGCTACACCTTC. Residues: CASSTAQGYGYTF. Supplemented by reference TRBV7-9 and TRBJ1-2, the full variable domain reads DTGVSQNPRHKITKRGQNVTFRCDPISEHNRLYWYRQTLGQGPEFLTYFQNEAQLEKSRLLSDRFSAERPKGSFSTLEIQRTEQGDSAMYLCASSTAQGYGYTFGSGTRLTVV.

In regard to this clone: Within the sample, other DNA sequences also encode this same CDR3. V is TRBV5-1 and J is TRBJ2-7; the match to TRBD2 covers 9 bases. The CDR3 has 14 amino acids. CDR1 is SGHRS, CDR2 YFSETQ, per germline. V lost 2 bases to trimming and J lost 3 bases; unmatched junction nucleotides: 3. The CDR3 DNA follows: TGCGCCAGCAGCTTCACTAGCGGGCGCTACGAGCAGTACTTC. Its translation is CASSFTSGRYEQYF.

The J gene is TRBJ2-5, the V gene TRBV2, with 7 bases aligning to TRBD1. The CDR3 covers 15 residues. CDR1 is SNHLY, CDR2 FYNNEI, per germline. V dropped 6 bases and J dropped 0; count of bases not matched to a gene: 7. The CDR3 DNA reads TGTGCCAGCAGCCGCATGGGGACAGACCAAGAGACCCAGTACTTC. Translated: CASSRMGTDQETQYF.

CDR3 DNA: TGCAGCGTTGTAAGTAACTCTGGGGCCAACGTCCTGACTTTC. It specifies CSVVSNSGANVLTF. The chain joins TRBV29-1 to TRBJ2-6; the D is unclear. Germline V lookup: CDR1 SQVTM, CDR2 ANQGSEA. V lost 4 bases and J lost 0, with 7 bases in between. There are 14 residues in the CDR3.

J is TRBJ2-1 and V is TRBV25-1; the match to TRBD2 covers 7 bases. Germline CDR1 and CDR2: MGHDK and SYGVNS. The ends lost 5 bases at V and 2 bases at J; junction bases unmatched: 6. The CDR3 length is 15 residues. The chain's CDR3 is CASSRAGNAYNEQFF. The CDR3 DNA follows: TGTGCCAGCAGTAGAGCGGGAAACGCCTACAATGAGCAGTTCTTC.

The chain uses TRBV6-1 and TRBJ1-1; the D is unclear. Trimming stripped 5 bases from V and 2 bases from J, with 9 bases between. The CDR3 has 13 amino acids. Germline-derived CDR1 and CDR2 are MNHNS and SASEGT. In DNA, the CDR3 is TGTGCCAGCAGTAGGGAGGGCAACACTGAAGCTTTCTTT. Protein: CASSREGNTEAFF.